This T cell receptor beta chain was captured in a study of blood T cells in healthy people across ages. Germline CDR1 is LGHNA and CDR2 is YSLEER. The ends were cut back, 3 bases at V and 0 bases at J, with 12 bases in the middle. There are 16 residues in the CDR3. Next came a second PCR, run for about 7 to 12 cycles, which used a sample-barcoded 5' primer along with a J-beta primer mix. TCRdb reprocessed the 5' RACE reads via MiXCR and lists one record per CDR3 protein. The data show more than 700,000 distinct CDR3 sequences, about 45% seen once. The rearrangement links TRBV4-3 to TRBJ2-4; no reliable D call. Sequences were obtained from blood. The TCR comes from an elderly man in good health. The CDR3 loop is CASSQSYTLAKNIQYF. The CDR3 DNA sequence: TGCGCCAGCAGCCAGAGTTATACCTTAGCCAAAAACATTCAGTACTTC.